These 17 T cell receptor beta chains were sequenced from one sample in a study of CD8+CD57+ T cells in acquired aplastic anemia. The template for TCR beta VDJ and CDR3 sequence profiling was genomic DNA. Each CDR3 protein is one row after TCRdb ran MiXCR on the reads. The sample lists just over 400,000 distinct CDR3 sequences, 55% to 70% occurring once. The sequenced material came from sorted CD4+, CD8+, or CD8+CD57+ T cells (not recorded which) from PBMCs. The receptors were gathered from a human donor in good health, serving as a control.

With respect to this clonotype: Because the CDR3 is missing its conserved closing phenylalanine or tryptophan, this is likely a read error. The limits of the CDR3 on the DNA are not certain, so only TCRdb's listed CDR3 is given. The chain carries TRBV7-3 and TRBJ2-1; the DNA was not used to check the table's D call, TRBD1. The CDR3 spans 13 residues, counting both ends. Germline assignment: CDR1 SGHTA and CDR2 FQGTGA. This CDR3 reads CASSLTPDLGGVL.

A note on this clonotype: One end of the junction varies from germline; a read error may be responsible. This sequence joins TRBV7-2 and TRBJ1-6; TRBD1 matches at 7 bases. The germline V gene has CDR1 SGHTA and CDR2 FQGNSA. This CDR3 has 14 residues. The CDR3 nucleotides read TGCGCCAGCAGCTTAACCGACAGGGCACCACCGCTGGTATTT. Translating gives CASSLTDRAPPLVF.

This clonotype was recorded a few times. The chain recombines TRBV19 with TRBJ2-7, with D perhaps assigned TRBD1 or TRBD2 (5 bases each). CDR3 size: 14 residues. Germline V CDR1 and CDR2: LNHDA, SQIVND (reference sequence). V lost 3 bases and J lost 2, with 11 bases in between. DNA for the CDR3: TGTGCCAGTAGTATTTATCAGGGAGCCTACGAGCAGTACTTC. It specifies CASSIYQGAYEQYF.

This clonotype was seen a single time. Germline and junction disagree at one end, which may indicate a read error. This chain connects TRBV7-3 to TRBJ2-3, with D maybe TRBD1 (5 bases). CDR3 size: 13 residues. Germline V gene sequence: CDR1 SGHTA, CDR2 FQGTGA. The CDR3 loop is CASSLLGHDTQYF. The CDR3 coding sequence is TGTGCCAGCAGCCTACTGGGGCATGATACCCAGTATTTT.

This chain joins TRBV2 and TRBJ2-5, with a tentative D call TRBD2 (5 bases). With 8 bases removed from V and 5 bases from J, the gap between germline ends came to 15 bases. This CDR3 is built from 13 residues. Germline lookup yields CDR1 SNHLY and CDR2 FYNNEI. CDR3 sequence: CASGRMGSETQYF. The CDR3 DNA is TGTGCCAGCGGGAGAATGGGCTCGGAGACCCAGTACTTC.

About this clonotype: Relative to the germline gene, one junction end is altered; a read error may explain this. This chain joins TRBV5-1 and TRBJ2-7, with TRBD1 matching over 10 bases. The CDR3 runs to 14 residues. CDR1 is SGHRS, CDR2 YFSETQ, per germline. The CDR3: CASSNGQGAYEQYF. The CDR3 DNA reads as TGTGCCAGCAGCAATGGACAGGGGGCCTACGAGCAGTACTTC.

The chain couples TRBV9 to TRBJ2-5, with a possible D match to TRBD2 (5 bases). Trimming took off 4 bases at V and 0 bases at J, with 10 bases between the two ends. Looked up from germline, CDR1 is SGDLS and CDR2 is YYNGEE. The CDR3 contains 14 residues. In nucleotides, the CDR3 is TGTGCCAGCAGCCCGCCGGGGAACCAAGAGACCCAGTACTTC. Translated, it gives CASSPPGNQETQYF.

Many counts were recorded for this clonotype. The chain has TRBV9 and TRBJ2-3, with D maybe TRBD1 (6 bases). This CDR3 has 14 amino acids. Germline V lookup: CDR1 SGDLS, CDR2 YYNGEE. V dropped 0 bases and J dropped 6 bases, with 11 bases sitting between them. CDR3 protein: CASSVGQGRDTQYF. CDR3 nucleotide sequence: TGTGCCAGCAGCGTAGGCCAGGGGCGGGATACGCAGTATTTT. Combining the CDR3 with reference TRBV9 and TRBJ2-3 gives the whole variable domain DSGVTQTPKHLITATGQRVTLRCSPRSGDLSVYWYQQSLDQGLQFLIQYYNGEERAKGNILERFSAQQFPDLHSELNLSSLELGDSALYFCASSVGQGRDTQYFGPGTRLTVL.

This clonotype was found once. This chain joins TRBV12-3 or TRBV12-4 and TRBJ1-6; unclear D gene. V lost 1 base, J lost 9 bases, and 13 bases lay in between. CDR3 length: 15 residues. CDR3 DNA sequence: TGTGCCAGCAGTTTAGACTCTCATGCGGGTTCACCCCTCCACTTT. Protein: CASSLDSHAGSPLHF.

The chain couples TRBV29-1 to TRBJ2-7; no clear D. CDR1 and CDR2 (germline): SQVTM, ANQGSEA. The CDR3 is 11 amino acids. Trimming took 8 bases from V and 4 from J, leaving 12 bases between them. CDR3 sequence (DNA): TGCAGCTTAGTTTACAGTTACGAGCAGTACTTC. Protein: CSLVYSYEQYF.

This chain joins TRBV4-2 and TRBJ2-7; perhaps TRBD2 as D (7 bases). V lost 0 bases and J lost 4, with 13 bases in between. CDR1 and CDR2 from the germline V gene are LGHNA and YNFKEQ. There are 15 residues in the CDR3. CDR3 loop: CASSQDGGAGYEQYF. In DNA, the CDR3 is TGTGCCAGCAGCCAAGATGGGGGGGCGGGGTACGAGCAGTACTTC.

This clonotype has just one count. This likely comes from a read error, as the CDR3 has no conserved phenylalanine or tryptophan at its end. The chain joins TRBV19 to TRBJ2-7, with TRBD2 matching 8 bases. Germline V gene sequence: CDR1 LNHDA, CDR2 SQIVND (reference sequence). The CDR3 loop spans 16 amino acids. V trimming: 5 bases; J trimming: 4 bases; junction bases outside the gene matches: 13. The chain's CDR3 is CASSPGLGGRTYEQYL. In DNA form, the CDR3 reads TGTGCCAGTAGTCCGGGACTAGGAGGAAGAACGTACGAGCAGTACCTC.

This clonotype has just a few counts. The chain has TRBV20-1 and TRBJ1-6; TRBD1 matches 7 bases. J lost 13 bases, V lost 3 bases, and 12 bases had no gene match. From germline, CDR1 is DFQATT and CDR2 SNEGSKA (reference sequence). This CDR3 spans 14 amino acids. The CDR3 is CSARARQGVLPLHF. CDR3 nucleotides: TGCAGTGCTAGGGCTCGACAGGGCGTGCTCCCCCTCCACTTT.

The J gene is TRBJ2-1, the V gene TRBV20-1; 11 positions agree with TRBD2. The CDR3 has 16 residues. Per germline, CDR1 DFQATT and CDR2 SNEGSKA (reference sequence). V dropped 1 base and J dropped 6; count of bases not matched to a gene: 8. The CDR3 reads CSARVASGGSGNEQFF. In DNA, the CDR3 is TGCAGTGCTAGAGTGGCTAGCGGGGGGTCGGGCAATGAGCAGTTCTTC.

This chain joins TRBV7-8 and TRBJ2-3, with 7 bases aligning to TRBD2. V dropped 5 bases and J dropped 4; count of bases not matched to a gene: 9. Germline CDR1 SGHVS, CDR2 FQNEAQ. The CDR3 has 15 residues. The DNA for the CDR3 is TGTGCCAGCAGCGTAGAGGGCGGGAGCCCAGATACGCAGTATTTT. It translates to CASSVEGGSPDTQYF.

J is TRBJ1-1 and V is TRBV29-1; 9 nucleotides line up with TRBD1. This CDR3 has 13 residues. Germline lookup yields CDR1 SQVTM and CDR2 ANQGSEA. Trimming cost V 7 bases and J 1 base; bases outside gene matches: 4. CDR3 loop: CSARTGANTEAFF. The CDR3 DNA follows: TGCAGCGCCCGGACAGGGGCGAACACTGAAGCTTTCTTT.

Of note for this clonotype: The junction departs from germline at one end; a sequencing error may be responsible. The rearrangement joins TRBV5-6 to TRBJ1-2; D is unclear. The length of the CDR3 is 12 residues. CDR1 is SGHDT and CDR2 is YYEEEE in the germline V gene. The CDR3 here is CASTQDKAGCTF. CDR3 nucleotide sequence: TGCGCCAGCACCCAAGACAAGGCTGGCTGCACCTTC.